This TCR beta chain was recorded in a study of radiotherapy plus CTLA-4 blockade in lung cancer. CDR3 length: 14 residues. Trimming removed 4 bases at V and 4 bases at J, with 15 bases between. Germline-derived CDR1 and CDR2 are SGHDT and YYEEEE. This clone showed up just a few times. Sequencing used immunoSEQ multiplex PCR; TCRdb keeps in-frame clones, though not all of them. This repertoire shows roughly 110,000 clones, approximately 87% found once; its top ten account for 2% to 3%. Sample: peripheral blood, taken from a patient treated with radiotherapy plus ipilimumab. V and J are TRBV5-6 and TRBJ2-7; the D is unclear. This TCR derives from a human donor with non-small cell lung cancer that progressed on radiotherapy plus ipilimumab. Some clones in this sample may be carry-over from other donors' samples. The CDR3: CASSRMPGTYEQYF. The CDR3 nucleotides are TGTGCCAGCAGCCGAATGCCAGGAACTTACGAGCAGTACTTC.